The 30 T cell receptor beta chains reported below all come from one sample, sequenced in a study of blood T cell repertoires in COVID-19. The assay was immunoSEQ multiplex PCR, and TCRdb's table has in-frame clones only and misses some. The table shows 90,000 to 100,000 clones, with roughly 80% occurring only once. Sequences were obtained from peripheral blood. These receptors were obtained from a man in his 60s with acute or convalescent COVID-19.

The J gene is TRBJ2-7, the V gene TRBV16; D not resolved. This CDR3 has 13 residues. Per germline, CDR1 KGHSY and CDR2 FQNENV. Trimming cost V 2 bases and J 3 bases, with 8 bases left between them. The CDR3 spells CASSQGRGYEQYF. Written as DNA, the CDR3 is TGTGCCAGCAGCCAAGGCAGAGGCTACGAGCAGTACTTC.

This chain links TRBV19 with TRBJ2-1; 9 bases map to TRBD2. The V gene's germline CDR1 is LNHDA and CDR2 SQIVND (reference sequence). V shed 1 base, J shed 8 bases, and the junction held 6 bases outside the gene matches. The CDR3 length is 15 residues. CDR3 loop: CASSIGPSGIYEQFF. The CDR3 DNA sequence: TGTGCCAGTAGTATAGGGCCTAGCGGGATCTATGAGCAGTTCTTC.

The CDR3 DNA reads as TGTGCCAGCAGCTTAGGGGCAGGGAGGCAGCCCCAGCATTTT. This sequence encodes CASSLGAGRQPQHF. This chain connects TRBV7-2 to TRBJ1-5, with D tentatively TRBD1 (5 bases). V lost 1 base and J 7 bases, leaving 11 bases between the germline ends. Germline V lookup: CDR1 SGHTA, CDR2 FQGNSA. The CDR3 spans 14 residues. The whole variable domain, filled in from reference TRBV7-2 and TRBJ1-5, reads GAGVSQSPSNKVTEKGKDVELRCDPISGHTALYWYRQSLGQGLEFLIYFQGNSAPDKSGLPSDRFSAERTGGSVSTLTIQRTQQEDSAVYLCASSLGAGRQPQHFGDGTRLSIL.

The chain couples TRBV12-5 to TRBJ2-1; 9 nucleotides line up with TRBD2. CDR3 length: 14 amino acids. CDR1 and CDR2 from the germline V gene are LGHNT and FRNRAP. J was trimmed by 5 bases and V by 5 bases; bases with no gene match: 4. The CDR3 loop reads CASGGGGGDNEQFF. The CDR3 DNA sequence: TGTGCTAGTGGTGGCGGCGGGGGGGACAATGAGCAGTTCTTC.

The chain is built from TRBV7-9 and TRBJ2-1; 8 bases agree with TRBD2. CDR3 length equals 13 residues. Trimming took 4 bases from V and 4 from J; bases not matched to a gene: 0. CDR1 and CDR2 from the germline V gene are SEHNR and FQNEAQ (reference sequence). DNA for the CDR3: TGTGCCAGCAGCTCGGGGGGGTACAATGAGCAGTTCTTC. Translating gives CASSSGGYNEQFF. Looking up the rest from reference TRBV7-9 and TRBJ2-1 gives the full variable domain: DTGVSQNPRHKITKRGQNVTFRCDPISEHNRLYWYRQTLGQGPEFLTYFQNEAQLEKSRLLSDRFSAERPKGSFSTLEIQRTEQGDSAMYLCASSSGGYNEQFFGPGTRLTVL.

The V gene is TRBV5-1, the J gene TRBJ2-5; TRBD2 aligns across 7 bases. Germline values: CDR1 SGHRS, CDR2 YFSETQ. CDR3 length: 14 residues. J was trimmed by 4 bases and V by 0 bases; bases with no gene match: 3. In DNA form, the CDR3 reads TGCGCCAGCAGCTTGGGACTAGCTCGAGAGACCCAGTACTTC. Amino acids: CASSLGLARETQYF. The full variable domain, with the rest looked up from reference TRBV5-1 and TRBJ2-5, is KAGVTQTPRYLIKTRGQQVTLSCSPISGHRSVSWYQQTPGQGLQFLFEYFSETQRNKGNFPGRFSGRQFSNSRSEMNVSTLELGDSALYLCASSLGLARETQYFGPGTRLLVL.

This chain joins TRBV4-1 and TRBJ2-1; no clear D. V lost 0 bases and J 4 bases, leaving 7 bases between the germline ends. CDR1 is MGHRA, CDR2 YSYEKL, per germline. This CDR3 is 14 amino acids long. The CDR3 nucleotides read TGCGCCAGCAGCCAAGAAGCACCTTACAATGAGCAGTTCTTC. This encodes CASSQEAPYNEQFF.

This CDR3 is CASSLAQGSLNYGYTF. The CDR3 bases are TGTGCCAGCAGCTTAGCCCAGGGATCCCTAAACTATGGCTACACCTTC. V and J are TRBV7-2 and TRBJ1-2, with D perhaps TRBD1 (5 bases). CDR3 size: 16 residues. Trimming left V 0 bases short and J 2 bases short, with 13 bases between. In germline, CDR1 is SGHTA, CDR2 FQGNSA.

The CDR3: CASRDRGNQPQHF. CDR3 sequence (DNA): TGTGCCAGCAGGGACCGGGGGAATCAGCCCCAGCATTTT. The chain employs TRBV6-5 and TRBJ1-5; maybe TRBD1 (5 bases). V lost 6 bases and J 4 bases, leaving 10 bases between the germline ends. This CDR3 has 13 residues. Germline lookup yields CDR1 MNHEY and CDR2 SVGAGI.

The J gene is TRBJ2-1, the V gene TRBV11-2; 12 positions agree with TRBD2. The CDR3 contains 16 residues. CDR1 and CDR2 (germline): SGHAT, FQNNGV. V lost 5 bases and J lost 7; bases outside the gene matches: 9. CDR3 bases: TGTGCCAGCAGCCCCCGACTAGCGGGAGTTTTTAATGAGCAGTTCTTC. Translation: CASSPRLAGVFNEQFF.

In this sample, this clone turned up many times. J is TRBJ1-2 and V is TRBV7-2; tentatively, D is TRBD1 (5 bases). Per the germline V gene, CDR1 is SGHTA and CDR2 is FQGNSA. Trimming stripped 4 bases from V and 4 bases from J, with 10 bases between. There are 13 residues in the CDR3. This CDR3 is CASSYQGTYGYTF. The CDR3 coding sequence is TGTGCCAGCAGCTACCAGGGAACCTATGGCTACACCTTC. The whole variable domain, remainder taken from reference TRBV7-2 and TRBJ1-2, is GAGVSQSPSNKVTEKGKDVELRCDPISGHTALYWYRQSLGQGLEFLIYFQGNSAPDKSGLPSDRFSAERTGGSVSTLTIQRTQQEDSAVYLCASSYQGTYGYTFGSGTRLTVV.

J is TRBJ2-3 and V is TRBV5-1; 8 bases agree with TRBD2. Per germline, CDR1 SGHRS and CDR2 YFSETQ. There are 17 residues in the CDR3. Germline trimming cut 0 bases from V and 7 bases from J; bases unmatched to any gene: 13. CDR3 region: CASSLAPAGASTHTQYF. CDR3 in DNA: TGCGCCAGCAGCTTGGCCCCAGCGGGGGCCAGTACGCATACGCAGTATTTT.

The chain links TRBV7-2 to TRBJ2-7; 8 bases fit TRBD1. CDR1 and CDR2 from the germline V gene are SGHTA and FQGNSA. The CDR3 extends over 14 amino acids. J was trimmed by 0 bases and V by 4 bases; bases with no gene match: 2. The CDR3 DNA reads TGTGCCAGCAGCTGGGGACAGGTCTCCTACGAGCAGTACTTC. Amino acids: CASSWGQVSYEQYF.

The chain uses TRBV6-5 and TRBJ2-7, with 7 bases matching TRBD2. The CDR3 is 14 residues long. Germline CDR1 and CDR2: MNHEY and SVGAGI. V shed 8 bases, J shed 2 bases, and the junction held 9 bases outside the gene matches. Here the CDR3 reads CASSPRGGTYEQYF. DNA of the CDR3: TGTGCCAGCTCCCCAAGGGGAGGGACCTACGAGCAGTACTTC.

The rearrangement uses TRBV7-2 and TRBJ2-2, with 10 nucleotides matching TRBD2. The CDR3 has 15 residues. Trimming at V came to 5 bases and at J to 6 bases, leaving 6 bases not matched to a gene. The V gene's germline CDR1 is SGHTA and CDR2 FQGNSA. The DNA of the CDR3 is TGTGCCAGCAGCCAGACTAGCGGGCCCCCCGGGGAGCTGTTTTTT. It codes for CASSQTSGPPGELFF.

As DNA, the CDR3 is TGTGCCATCAGTGAAGGGCAGGGTTTTGGCAATCAGCCCCAGCATTTT. This encodes CAISEGQGFGNQPQHF. The V gene is TRBV10-3, the J gene TRBJ1-5; D perhaps matches TRBD1 (5 bases). The V gene's germline CDR1 is ENHRY and CDR2 SYGVKD. Trimming took off 3 bases at V and 2 bases at J, with 14 bases between the two ends. This CDR3 contains 16 residues.

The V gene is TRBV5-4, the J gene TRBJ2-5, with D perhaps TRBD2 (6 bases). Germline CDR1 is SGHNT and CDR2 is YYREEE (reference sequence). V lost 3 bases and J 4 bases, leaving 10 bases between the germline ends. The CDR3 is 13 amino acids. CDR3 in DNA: TGTGCCAGCAGCTCCGGGGGTTTAGAGACCCAGTACTTC. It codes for CASSSGGLETQYF. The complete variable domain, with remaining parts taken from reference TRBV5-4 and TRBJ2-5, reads ETGVTQSPTHLIKTRGQQVTLRCSSQSGHNTVSWYQQALGQGPQFIFQYYREEENGRGNFPPRFSGLQFPNYSSELNVNALELDDSALYLCASSSGGLETQYFGPGTRLLVL.

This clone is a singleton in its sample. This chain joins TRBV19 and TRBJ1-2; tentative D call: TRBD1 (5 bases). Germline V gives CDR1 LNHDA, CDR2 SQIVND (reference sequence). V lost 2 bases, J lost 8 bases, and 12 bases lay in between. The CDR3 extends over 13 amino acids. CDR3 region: CASSIRGDKGYTF. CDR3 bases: TGTGCCAGTAGTATAAGGGGTGATAAAGGCTACACCTTC.

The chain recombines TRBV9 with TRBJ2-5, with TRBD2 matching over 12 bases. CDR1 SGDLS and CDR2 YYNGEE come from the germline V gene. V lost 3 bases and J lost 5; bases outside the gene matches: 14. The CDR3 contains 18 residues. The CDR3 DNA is TGTGCCAGCAGCGAGACTAGCGGGGGAAACACACGGTACGAGACCCAGTACTTC. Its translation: CASSETSGGNTRYETQYF.

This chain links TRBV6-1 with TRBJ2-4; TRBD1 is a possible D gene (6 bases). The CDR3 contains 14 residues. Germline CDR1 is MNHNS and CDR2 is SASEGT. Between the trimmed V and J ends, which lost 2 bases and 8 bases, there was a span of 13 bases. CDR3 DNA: TGTGCCAGCAGTGAATGGGGGCCTGGGGACATTCAGTACTTC. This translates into CASSEWGPGDIQYF.

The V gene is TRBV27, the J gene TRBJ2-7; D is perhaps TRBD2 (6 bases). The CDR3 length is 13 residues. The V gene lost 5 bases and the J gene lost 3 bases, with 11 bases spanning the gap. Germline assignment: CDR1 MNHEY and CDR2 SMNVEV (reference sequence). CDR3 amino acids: CASSLGTFYEQYF. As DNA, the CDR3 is TGTGCCAGCAGTCTAGGGACTTTCTACGAGCAGTACTTC.

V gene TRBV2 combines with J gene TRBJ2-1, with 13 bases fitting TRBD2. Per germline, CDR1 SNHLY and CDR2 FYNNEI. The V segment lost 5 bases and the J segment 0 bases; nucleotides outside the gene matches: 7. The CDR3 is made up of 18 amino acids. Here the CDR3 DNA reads TGTGCCAGCAGTAAGGGACTAGCGGGACTCTACTCCTACAATGAGCAGTTCTTC. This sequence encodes CASSKGLAGLYSYNEQFF.

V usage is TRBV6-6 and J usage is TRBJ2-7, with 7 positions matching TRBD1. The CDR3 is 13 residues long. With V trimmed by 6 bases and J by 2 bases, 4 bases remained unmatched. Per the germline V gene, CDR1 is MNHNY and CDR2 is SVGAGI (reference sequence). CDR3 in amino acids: CASSRTGTYEQYF. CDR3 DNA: TGTGCCAGCAGCCGGACAGGAACCTACGAGCAGTACTTC.

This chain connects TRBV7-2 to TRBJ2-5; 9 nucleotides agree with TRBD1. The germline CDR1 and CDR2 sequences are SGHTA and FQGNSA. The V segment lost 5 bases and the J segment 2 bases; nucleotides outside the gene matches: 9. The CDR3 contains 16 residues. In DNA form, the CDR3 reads TGTGCCAGCAGCCTCGCGGCGGGACAGGGTCAAGAGACCCAGTACTTC. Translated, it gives CASSLAAGQGQETQYF.

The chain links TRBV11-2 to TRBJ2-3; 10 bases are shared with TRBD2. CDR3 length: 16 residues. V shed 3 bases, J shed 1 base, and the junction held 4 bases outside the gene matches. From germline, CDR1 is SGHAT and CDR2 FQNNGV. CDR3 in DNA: TGTGCCAGCAGCTTGCTTCTAGCGGGGGGCACAGATACGCAGTATTTT. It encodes CASSLLLAGGTDTQYF. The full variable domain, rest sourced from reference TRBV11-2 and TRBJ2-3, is EAGVAQSPRYKIIEKRQSVAFWCNPISGHATLYWYQQILGQGPKLLIQFQNNGVVDDSQLPKDRFSAERLKGVDSTLKIQPAKLEDSAVYLCASSLLLAGGTDTQYFGPGTRLTVL.

The CDR3 sequence is CASSRSGRREETQYF. The CDR3 bases are TGTGCCAGCAGTCGTAGCGGGAGGAGGGAAGAGACCCAGTACTTC. V usage is TRBV7-2 and J usage is TRBJ2-5, with 10 bases aligning to TRBD2. Germline V gene data show CDR1 as SGHTA and CDR2 as FQGNSA. CDR3 length: 15 residues. V shed 6 bases and J 3 bases; nucleotides not matched to a gene: 7.

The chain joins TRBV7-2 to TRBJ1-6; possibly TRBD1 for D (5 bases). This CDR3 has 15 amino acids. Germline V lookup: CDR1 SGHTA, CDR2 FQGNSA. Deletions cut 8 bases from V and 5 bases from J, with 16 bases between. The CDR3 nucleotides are TGTGCCAGCGCCCGGAGCAGGGTTGATAATTCACCCCTCCACTTT. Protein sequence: CASARSRVDNSPLHF.

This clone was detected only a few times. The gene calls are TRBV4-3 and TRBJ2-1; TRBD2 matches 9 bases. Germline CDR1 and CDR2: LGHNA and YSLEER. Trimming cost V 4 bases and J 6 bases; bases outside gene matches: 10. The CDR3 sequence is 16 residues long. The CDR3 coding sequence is TGCGCCAGCAGCCCGAAATCAGGAGCGGGGGGCAATGAGCAGTTCTTC. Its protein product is CASSPKSGAGGNEQFF.

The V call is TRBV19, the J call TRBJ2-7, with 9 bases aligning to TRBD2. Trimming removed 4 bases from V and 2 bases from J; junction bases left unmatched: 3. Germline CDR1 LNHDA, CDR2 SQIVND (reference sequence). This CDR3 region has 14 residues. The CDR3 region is CASSTRGGTYEQYF. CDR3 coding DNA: TGTGCCAGTAGTACGCGGGGGGGTACCTACGAGCAGTACTTC.

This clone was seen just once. CDR3 residues: CASNPLPGTESTRGANVLTF. As DNA, the CDR3 is TGTGCCAGTAATCCTCTACCCGGGACAGAAAGCACGCGTGGGGCCAACGTCCTGACTTTC. The V call is TRBV19, the J call TRBJ2-6, with TRBD1 identical over 7 bases. Germline V gene sequence: CDR1 LNHDA, CDR2 SQIVND (reference sequence). J lost 3 bases, V lost 7 bases, and 21 bases had no gene match. The CDR3 loop spans 20 amino acids.